Shown below are 17 T cell receptor beta chains from a single sample sequenced in a study of shared clonotypes between healthy human individuals. TCRdb's copy holds only in-frame clones and misses some; the assay was immunoSEQ multiplex PCR. The data show millions of clones, over 90% seen once. The specimen sequenced was naive CD4+ T cells from PBMCs. Subset in this sample: CD45RA+ positively selected. The receptors originated from a man younger than 35 in good health. Some clones in this sample may be carry-over from other donors' samples.

The chain couples TRBV5-4 to TRBJ1-1; TRBD1 matches 8 bases. The germline gives CDR1 SGHNT, CDR2 YYREEE (reference sequence). The CDR3 spans 14 residues. With 4 bases clipped from V and 1 base from J, the junction kept 3 bases outside the gene matches. The CDR3 DNA reads as TGTGCCAGCAGCGTTGGGACAGGGAACACTGAAGCTTTCTTT. Protein product: CASSVGTGNTEAFF.

This chain uses TRBV28 with TRBJ2-5, with 8 bases that match TRBD2. This CDR3 is built from 15 residues. Trimming removed 6 bases from V and 4 bases from J; junction bases left unmatched: 10. In germline, CDR1 is MDHEN, CDR2 SYDVKM. CDR3 sequence: CASSRPGTRVETQYF. The DNA of the CDR3 is TGTGCCAGCAGCCGACCCGGGACTAGGGTAGAGACCCAGTACTTC.

The chain carries TRBV15 and TRBJ1-3; D is ambiguous. Deletions cut 3 bases from V and 4 bases from J, with 7 bases between. CDR3 length: 13 amino acids. Germline loops: CDR1 LNHNV, CDR2 YYDKDF (reference sequence). This chain's CDR3 is CATSRVGGNTIYF. CDR3 nucleotide sequence: TGTGCCACCAGCAGGGTCGGGGGAAACACCATATATTTT.

This sequence joins TRBV21-1 and TRBJ1-4; the table assigns TRBD1, which was not confirmed against the DNA. TRBV21-1 is a documented pseudogene. This CDR3 has 13 amino acids. CDR3: CATRTGLNEKLFF. The CDR3 DNA sequence: TGTGCCACGAGGACAGGGCTTAATGAAAAACTGTTTTTT.

The gene calls are TRBV7-2 and TRBJ2-2, with D hard to call. The germline CDR1 and CDR2 sequences are SGHTA and FQGNSA. CDR3 length: 14 residues. V dropped 1 base and J dropped 6 bases, with 9 bases sitting between them. CDR3 sequence: CASSLGIGSGELFF. CDR3 DNA sequence: TGTGCCAGCAGCTTAGGTATCGGGTCCGGGGAGCTGTTTTTT.

This rearrangement joins TRBV21-1 to TRBJ2-1; no check of the table's D call, TRBD2, against the DNA was made. TRBV21-1 is an annotated pseudogene. CDR3 length: 17 residues. CDR3 amino acids: CASSKRSGLAGDNEQFF. DNA for the CDR3: TGTGCCAGCAGCAAACGGTCGGGGCTAGCGGGAGACAATGAGCAGTTCTTC.

The gene calls are TRBV4-3 and TRBJ1-4, with 7 bases lining up with TRBD1. Germline V CDR1 and CDR2: LGHNA, YSLEER. The trim removed 1 base at V and 7 bases at J, leaving 6 bases unmatched. This CDR3 has 15 residues. The CDR3 loop reads CASSQVGGSSEKLFF. In DNA, the CDR3 is TGCGCCAGCAGCCAAGTAGGGGGCTCTAGTGAAAAACTGTTTTTT.

The chain joins TRBV28 to TRBJ2-3; 10 nucleotides line up with TRBD1. CDR3 length: 16 amino acids. In germline, CDR1 is MDHEN, CDR2 SYDVKM. J was trimmed by 5 bases and V by 5 bases; bases with no gene match: 10. The CDR3, as DNA: TGTGCCAGCAGTCCCGGCGGACAGGGGGGTCGAGATACGCAGTATTTT. It translates to CASSPGGQGGRDTQYF.

As to this clone: One end of the junction does not line up with germline, which may come from a read error. This chain uses TRBV9 with TRBJ2-5; D may be TRBD1 (6 bases). Germline-derived CDR1 and CDR2 are SGDLS and YYNGEE. This CDR3 is built from 15 residues. The CDR3, as DNA: TGTGCCAGCAGCGTATTGGGGACAAGAGAAGAGGCCCAGTACTTC. It codes for CASSVLGTREEAQYF.

This chain links TRBV4-1 with TRBJ1-2, with D possibly matching TRBD1 (5 bases). Germline V lookup: CDR1 MGHRA, CDR2 YSYEKL. CDR3 size: 14 residues. The V and J ends lost 8 bases and 4 bases respectively, with 17 bases between them. CDR3 DNA sequence: TGCGCCAGCCACACTACGGGACTGGCCTATGGCTACACCTTC. It codes for CASHTTGLAYGYTF.

This chain joins TRBV2 and TRBJ2-7, with 7 positions matching TRBD2. Germline V gives CDR1 SNHLY, CDR2 FYNNEI. V trimming: 4 bases; J trimming: 3 bases; junction bases outside the gene matches: 9. The CDR3 runs 15 residues. This CDR3 is CASSGWGGSGYEQYF. The CDR3 DNA is TGTGCCAGCAGTGGGTGGGGCGGGAGTGGCTACGAGCAGTACTTC.

The V gene is TRBV5-4, the J gene TRBJ1-2; 9 nucleotides line up with TRBD1. V lost 0 bases and J lost 2; bases outside the gene matches: 2. The CDR3 is 15 residues long. In germline, CDR1 is SGHNT, CDR2 YYREEE (reference sequence). Written as DNA, the CDR3 is TGTGCCAGCAGCTTGGTAGACAGGGGGAACTATGGCTACACCTTC. Its protein is CASSLVDRGNYGYTF.

For this clone: The same CDR3 can be traced to other DNA sequences in this sample. The rearrangement joins TRBV5-4 to TRBJ1-2; D gene ambiguous. Trimming shortened V by 1 base and J by 2 bases, and 6 bases separated the two germline ends. This CDR3 comprises 13 residues. Germline CDR1 SGHNT, CDR2 YYREEE (reference sequence). CDR3: CASSLRANYGYTF. The CDR3 DNA reads TGTGCCAGCAGCTTGCGAGCGAACTATGGCTACACCTTC.

This rearrangement joins TRBV5-1 to TRBJ2-7; D tentatively fits TRBD1 or TRBD2 (6 bases each). V was cut by 1 base and J by 8 bases, with 28 bases left in between. The CDR3 contains 18 residues. Germline V gene sequence: CDR1 SGHRS, CDR2 YFSETQ. The CDR3 coding sequence is TGCGCCAGCAGCTTGCAGCCCCTGACAGGCCTCCATGGGAGGCAGCAGTACTTC. Translation: CASSLQPLTGLHGRQQYF.

The V and J genes are TRBV12-5 and TRBJ2-1; 7 nucleotides line up with TRBD1. Looked up from germline, CDR1 is LGHNT and CDR2 is FRNRAP. This CDR3 is 12 amino acids long. V dropped 6 bases and J dropped 12; count of bases not matched to a gene: 8. CDR3 amino acids: CASGIQGNRQFF. CDR3 nucleotides: TGTGCTAGTGGCATACAGGGGAATCGGCAGTTCTTC. Variable domain in full (rest from reference TRBV12-5 and TRBJ2-1): DARVTQTPRHKVTEMGQEVTMRCQPILGHNTVFWYRQTMMQGLELLAYFRNRAPLDDSGMPKDRFSAEMPDATLATLKIQPSEPRDSAVYFCASGIQGNRQFFGPGTRLTVL.

The V and J genes are TRBV7-8 and TRBJ1-2, with D unresolved. CDR3 length equals 13 residues. CDR1 and CDR2 from the germline V gene are SGHVS and FQNEAQ. V was pared by 3 bases and J by 2 bases, with 7 bases between. The CDR3 bases are TGTGCCAGCAGCTTTGCCGAGAACTATGGCTACACCTTC. Translating it yields CASSFAENYGYTF.

This chain connects TRBV29-1 to TRBJ2-3; no clear D gene. CDR3 size: 10 residues. The germline CDR1 and CDR2 sequences are SQVTM and ANQGSEA. This CDR3 reads CTSGVDTQYF. For the CDR3, the DNA is TGCACCAGTGGGGTGGATACGCAGTATTTT.